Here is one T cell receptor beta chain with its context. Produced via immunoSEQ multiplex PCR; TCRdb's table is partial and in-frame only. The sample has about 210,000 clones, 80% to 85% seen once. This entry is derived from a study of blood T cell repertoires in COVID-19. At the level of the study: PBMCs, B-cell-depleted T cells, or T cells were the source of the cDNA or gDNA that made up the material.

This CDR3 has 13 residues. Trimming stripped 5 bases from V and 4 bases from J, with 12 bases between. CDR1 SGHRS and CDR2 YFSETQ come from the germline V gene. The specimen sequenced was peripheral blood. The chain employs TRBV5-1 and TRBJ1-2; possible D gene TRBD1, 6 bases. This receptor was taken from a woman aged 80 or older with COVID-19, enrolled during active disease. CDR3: CASSPSGVYGYTF. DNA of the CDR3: TGCGCCAGCAGTCCCTCAGGGGTCTATGGCTACACCTTC.